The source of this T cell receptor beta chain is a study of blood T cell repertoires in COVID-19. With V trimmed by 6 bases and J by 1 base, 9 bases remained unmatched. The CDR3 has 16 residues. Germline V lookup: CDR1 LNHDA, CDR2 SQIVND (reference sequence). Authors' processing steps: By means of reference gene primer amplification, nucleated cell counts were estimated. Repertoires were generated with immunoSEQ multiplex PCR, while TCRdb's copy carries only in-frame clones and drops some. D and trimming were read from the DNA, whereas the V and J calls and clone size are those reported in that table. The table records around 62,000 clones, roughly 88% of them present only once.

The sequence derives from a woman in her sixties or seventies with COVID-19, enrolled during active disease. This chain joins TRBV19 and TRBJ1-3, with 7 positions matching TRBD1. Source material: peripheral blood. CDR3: CASRPGTAGSGNTIYF. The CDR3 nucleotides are TGTGCCAGTAGGCCCGGGACAGCTGGGTCTGGAAACACCATATATTTT.